This T cell receptor (beta chain) derives from a study of blood T cell repertoires in COVID-19. Trimming took 3 bases from V and 2 from J; bases not matched to a gene: 4. Per the germline V gene, CDR1 is SGHTA and CDR2 is FQGNSA. The CDR3 is 14 amino acids. Generated by immunoSEQ multiplex PCR, the TCRdb table keeps only in-frame clones and is missing some. The sample consists of around 88,000 clones, 90% of them appearing once. The chain joins TRBV7-2 to TRBJ2-7; the match to TRBD2 covers 7 bases. This TCR came from a man in his 60s with acute or convalescent COVID-19. Sequences were obtained from peripheral blood. The CDR3 sequence is CASSFTGGTYEQYF. The CDR3, as DNA: TGTGCCAGCAGCTTCACGGGAGGCACCTACGAGCAGTACTTC.